This is a list of T cell receptor beta chains from one sample in a study of cytomegalovirus exposure and HLA in healthy donors. The data were produced by immunoSEQ multiplex PCR, yet TCRdb's version contains in-frame clones alone and is incomplete. The sample yields about 120,000 clones, 50% to 65% seen once. Sequenced material: PBMCs. The receptors shown here come from a woman aged 40 to 55 in good health and CMV-seropositive. CDR3s include the opening cysteine and the closing phenylalanine or tryptophan. Fields, in order: clone size, D gene, V gene, J gene, CDR3 DNA, CDR3 protein. D genes are given only for firm matches. Rows give clone size only sometimes, using once, few, many, or a class for an expanded clone.

>.|.|TRBV4-2|TRBJ2-5
TGTGCCAGCAGCCAGCGAACGGCCGGAGACGCGGAGACCCAGTACTTC
CASSQRTAGDAETQYF
>.|TRBD1|TRBV7-9|TRBJ2-7
TGTGCCAGCAGTACAATACAGGGGGGCGCCTACGAGCAGTACTTC
CASSTIQGGAYEQYF
>.|TRBD2|TRBV4-1|TRBJ2-1
TGCGCCAGCAGCCCAACTAGCGGGAGTTATGAGCAGTTCTTC
CASSPTSGSYEQFF
>.|TRBD1|TRBV27|TRBJ1-1
TGTGCCAGCAGTTCATTCACAGGGGACACTGAAGCTTTCTTT
CASSSFTGDTEAFF
>few|.|TRBV27|TRBJ2-1
TGTGCCAGCCGACGACTAGCCTACAATGAGCAGTTCTTC
CASRRLAYNEQFF
>few|.|TRBV4-1|TRBJ2-1
TGCGCCAGCAGCCAACAAGGGGTTGAGTTCTTC
CASSQQGVEFF
>.|TRBD2|TRBV4-1|TRBJ2-1
TGCGCCAGCAGCCCAGGGACTAGCGGGAGTGCCCCCTACAATGAGCAGTTCTTC
CASSPGTSGSAPYNEQFF
>few|.|TRBV28|TRBJ2-3
TGTGCCAGCAGTTTTGGGTTTGGCGGTACGCAGTATTTT
CASSFGFGGTQYF
>.|.|TRBV27|TRBJ2-7
TGTGCCAGCAGTGCATTTCCCGAGGGACTGTACGAGCAGTACTTC
CASSAFPEGLYEQYF
>.|.|TRBV7-3|TRBJ2-1
TGTGCCAGCTCCCCGGGACAAGACTACAATGAGCAGTTCTTC
CASSPGQDYNEQFF
>.|.|TRBV5-6|TRBJ2-3
TGTGCCAGCAGCTTCATGAGTAGCCCCGTCACAGATACGCAGTATTTT
CASSFMSSPVTDTQYF
>.|TRBD2|TRBV4-3|TRBJ2-7
TGCGCCAGCAGCCAAGCACTAGCGGGAGCCTCTCGGGGCGAGCAGTACTTC
CASSQALAGASRGEQYF
>.|TRBD2|TRBV7-9|TRBJ2-5
TGTGCCAGCAGCTCGGCAGCGGGAGGGCCAGGGACCCAGTACTTC
CASSSAAGGPGTQYF
>.|.|TRBV9|TRBJ2-3
TGTGCCAGCAGCGTAGAGGGCGGGTCGAGGACAGATACGCAGTATTTT
CASSVEGGSRTDTQYF
>few|TRBD1|TRBV5-4|TRBJ1-2
TGTGCCAGCAGCTACGGACAGGATAGGGGCTACACCTTC
CASSYGQDRGYTF